The rows below give T cell receptor beta chains drawn from one sample of a study of T cell responses to AZD1222 COVID-19 vaccine. Profiled with immunoSEQ multiplex PCR; TCRdb holds only in-frame clones, not every one. This sample has tens of thousands of clones, with 90% found just once. This specimen consisted of peripheral blood, obtained 28 days after the second AZD1222 dose. The source is an adult who received the AZD1222 COVID-19 vaccine. Each CDR3 is given with its conserved first and last residue. A D gene is named only where the DNA matches it firmly. Only some rows state a clone size, as once, few, many or a class for expanded clones.

d_gene | abundance | j_gene | v_gene | CDR3nt | CDR3aa
NA | NA | TRBJ2-5 | TRBV18 | TGTGCCAGCTCACCTTACACCGGGGCTCAAGAGACCCAGTACTTC | CASSPYTGAQETQYF
NA | NA | TRBJ1-3 | TRBV18 | TGTGCCAGCTCACCCCAAAAAGACTCTGGAAACACCATATATTTT | CASSPQKDSGNTIYF
TRBD1 | once | TRBJ2-3 | TRBV9 | TGTGCCAGCAGCGAGCGGACAGGGAGCACAGATACGCAGTATTTT | CASSERTGSTDTQYF
NA | NA | TRBJ1-2 | TRBV5-1 | TGCGCCAGCAGCTTAAGTGTTGGACCGCTCAACTATGGCTACACCTTC | CASSLSVGPLNYGYTF
NA | NA | TRBJ2-7 | TRBV7-2 | TGTGCCAGCAGCTTTTACGGGAAAACCTACGAGCAGTACTTC | CASSFYGKTYEQYF
NA | NA | TRBJ1-3 | TRBV27 | TGTGCCAGCAGTTTGGGAGGGGGAAACACCATATATTTT | CASSLGGGNTIYF
NA | NA | TRBJ2-7 | TRBV9 | TGTGCCAGCAGCGTAGGGGGAGTGGGCGAGCAGTACTTC | CASSVGGVGEQYF
NA | NA | TRBJ2-7 | TRBV7-3 | TGTGCCAGCAGCTTCGGCAGGGAGAGCGAGCAGTACTTC | CASSFGRESEQYF
NA | NA | TRBJ1-5 | TRBV10-3 | TGTGCCACTCAGGGTTACAATCAGCCCCAGCATTTT | CATQGYNQPQHF
TRBD1 | NA | TRBJ1-6 | TRBV19 | TGTGCCAGTAGTGGGGCGACAGGGTCCAATTCACCCCTCCACTTT | CASSGATGSNSPLHF